The rows below give T cell receptor beta chains drawn from one sample of a study of cytomegalovirus exposure and HLA in healthy donors. Data came from immunoSEQ multiplex PCR; TCRdb stores just in-frame clones and leaves some out. The table has fewer than 95,000 clones, approximately 69% seen once. The specimen was PBMCs. The receptors derive from a woman aged 45-65 years in good health and CMV-seropositive. The CDR3 runs from the conserved cysteine through the conserved F or W. Fields, in order: V gene, J gene, clone size, D gene, CDR3 DNA, CDR3 protein. The D gene is left open where the match is weak. The size entry is marked missing in some rows and otherwise reads once, few, many or a size class.

TRBV30,TRBJ2-3,NA,TRBD2,TGTGCCTGGAGTGGGAAACTAGCGGGGGGCAAAGATACGCAGTATTTT,CAWSGKLAGGKDTQYF
TRBV6-1,TRBJ2-2,NA,TRBD2,TGTGCCAGCAGTGACGGGGGGATTCCCGGGGAGCTGTTTTTT,CASSDGGIPGELFF
TRBV6-5,TRBJ2-5,few,NA,TGTGCCAGCACCGACAAGGAATCCCAAGAGACCCAGTACTTC,CASTDKESQETQYF
TRBV2,TRBJ1-6,NA,TRBD1,TGTGCCAGCAGTTTTGACAGGGTTGGGAATTCACCCCTCCACTTT,CASSFDRVGNSPLHF
TRBV5-1,TRBJ1-1,NA,TRBD1,TGCGCCAGCAGCTCCGGGACAGGGCAAACTGAAGCTTTCTTT,CASSSGTGQTEAFF
TRBV5-8,TRBJ1-1,few,TRBD1,TGTGCCAGCAGCTTGGGGGACAGGCGACAAATAGTAGCTTTCTTT,CASSLGDRRQIVAFF
TRBV27,TRBJ2-3,few,TRBD2,TGTGCCAGCAGGGGACTAGCGGGGTCGGCAGATACGCAGTATTTT,CASRGLAGSADTQYF
TRBV30,TRBJ1-4,few,TRBD1,TGTGCCTGGACCCAGGGGGCAGCTAATGAAAAACTGTTTTTT,CAWTQGAANEKLFF
TRBV7-3,TRBJ2-7,NA,NA,TGTGCCAGCAGCTTAACAACAGACCGCGAGCAGTACTTC,CASSLTTDREQYF
TRBV7-8,TRBJ1-5,NA,NA,TGTGCCAGCAGCATCTATGGACAGCCGGATCAGCCCCAGCATTTT,CASSIYGQPDQPQHF
TRBV6-1,TRBJ1-1,few,NA,TGTGCCAGCAGGGAATTCGCAGGGCCGAACACTGAAGCTTTCTTT,CASREFAGPNTEAFF
TRBV9,TRBJ1-1,few,NA,TGTGCCAGCAGCGTAGTCGGACTGGGTGACACTGAAGCTTTCTTT,CASSVVGLGDTEAFF
TRBV2,TRBJ2-7,NA,TRBD2,TGTGCCAGCAGTCCGGGCGGGGGGACCTACGAGCAGTACTTC,CASSPGGGTYEQYF
TRBV5-4,TRBJ2-3,few,TRBD2,TGTGCCAGCAGCTTCTGGACTAGCGGGGTGTTAGATACGCAGTATTTT,CASSFWTSGVLDTQYF
TRBV4-2,TRBJ2-2,NA,TRBD2,TGTGCCAGCAGCCAAGATCCGACTAGCGGGGGGGGTTGGACCGGGGAGCTGTTTTTT,CASSQDPTSGGGWTGELFF
TRBV7-3,TRBJ2-2,NA,TRBD2,TGTGCCAGCAGCTTAACCGGACTAGCGGGGACCAACACCGGGGAGCTGTTTTTT,CASSLTGLAGTNTGELFF